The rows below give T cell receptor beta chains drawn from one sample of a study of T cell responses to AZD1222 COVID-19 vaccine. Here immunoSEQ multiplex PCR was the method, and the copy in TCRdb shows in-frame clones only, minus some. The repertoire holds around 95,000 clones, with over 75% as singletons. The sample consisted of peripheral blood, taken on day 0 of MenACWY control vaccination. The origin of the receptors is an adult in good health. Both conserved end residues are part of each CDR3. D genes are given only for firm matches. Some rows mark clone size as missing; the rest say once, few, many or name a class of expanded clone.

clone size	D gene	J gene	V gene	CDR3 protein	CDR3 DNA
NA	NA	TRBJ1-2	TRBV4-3	CASSQEPQGVSYGYTF	TGCGCCAGCAGCCAAGAACCTCAGGGTGTTTCCTATGGCTACACCTTC
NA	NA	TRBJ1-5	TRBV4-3	CASSQDGDQPQHF	TGCGCCAGCAGCCAAGATGGGGATCAGCCCCAGCATTTT
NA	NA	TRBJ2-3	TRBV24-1	CATSDQGLSTDTQYF	TGTGCCACCAGTGACCAAGGACTGTCCACAGATACGCAGTATTTT
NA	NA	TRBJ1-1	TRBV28	CASSSGVNTEAFF	TGTGCCAGCAGTTCGGGAGTCAACACTGAAGCTTTCTTT
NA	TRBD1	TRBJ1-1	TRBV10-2	CASSAQGDTEAFF	TGCGCCAGCAGTGCACAGGGGGACACTGAAGCTTTCTTT
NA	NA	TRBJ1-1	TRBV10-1	CASSWERGTEAFF	TGCGCCAGCAGCTGGGAAAGGGGCACTGAAGCTTTCTTT
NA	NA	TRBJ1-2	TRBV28	CASSSAQAVGYGYTF	TGTGCCAGCAGTTCCGCCCAGGCAGTGGGATACGGCTACACCTTC
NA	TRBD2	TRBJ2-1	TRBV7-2	CASSPPVVAGYNEQFF	TGTGCCAGCAGCCCCCCCGTGGTAGCGGGGTACAATGAGCAGTTCTTC
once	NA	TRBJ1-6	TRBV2	CASRKWTENSPLHF	TGTGCCAGCAGGAAGTGGACGGAGAATTCACCCCTCCACTTT
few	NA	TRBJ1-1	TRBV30	CAFSGGYTEAFF	TGTGCCTTCTCGGGGGGGTACACTGAAGCTTTCTTT
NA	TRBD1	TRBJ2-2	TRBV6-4	CASKPGQGFTGELFF	TGTGCCAGCAAACCGGGACAGGGTTTCACCGGGGAGCTGTTTTTT
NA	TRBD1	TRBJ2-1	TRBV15	CATSGYTGGEGSYNEQFF	TGTGCCACCAGCGGATACACAGGGGGCGAGGGCTCCTACAATGAGCAGTTCTTC
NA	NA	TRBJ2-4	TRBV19	CASSIPVRASAKNIQYF	TGTGCCAGTAGTATACCGGTACGGGCATCAGCCAAAAACATTCAGTACTTC
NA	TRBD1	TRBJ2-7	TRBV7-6	CASSLGTGFAYEQYF	TGTGCCAGCAGCTTAGGGACAGGGTTCGCCTACGAGCAGTACTTC
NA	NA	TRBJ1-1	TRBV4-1	CASSQERGNTEAFF	TGCGCCAGCAGCCAAGAGAGGGGGAACACTGAAGCTTTCTTT
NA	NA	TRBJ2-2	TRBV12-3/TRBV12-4	CASSPDPQGLFF	TGTGCCAGCAGCCCAGACCCTCAGGGGCTGTTTTTT
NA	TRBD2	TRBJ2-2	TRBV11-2	CASSSPGLVNTGELFF	TGTGCCAGCAGTTCCCCGGGACTAGTGAACACCGGGGAGCTGTTTTTT
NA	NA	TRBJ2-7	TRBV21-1	CASSKRGTSGSSYEQYF	TGTGCCAGCAGCAAAAGGGGGACTAGCGGGAGCTCCTACGAGCAGTACTTC
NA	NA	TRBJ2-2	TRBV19	CASSPSQGTTGELFF	TGTGCCAGCTCCCCATCCCAGGGGACCACCGGGGAGCTGTTTTTT
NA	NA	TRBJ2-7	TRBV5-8	CASSPTPGGGLSYEQYF	TGTGCCAGCAGCCCAACCCCCGGGGGAGGACTCTCCTACGAGCAGTACTTC
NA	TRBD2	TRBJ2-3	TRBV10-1	CASSLPPYCGGYQHTQYF	TGCGCCAGCAGTCTCCCACCCTACTGCGGGGGGTATCAACATACGCAGTATTTT
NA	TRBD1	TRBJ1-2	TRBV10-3	CAISVTGENGYTF	TGTGCCATCAGTGTGACAGGGGAGAATGGCTACACCTTC
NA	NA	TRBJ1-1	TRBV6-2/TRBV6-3	CASSYSQGTRLNTEAFF	TGTGCCAGCAGTTACTCGCAGGGTACCCGGCTGAACACTGAAGCTTTCTTT
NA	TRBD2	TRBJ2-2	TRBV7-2	CASAGANTGELFF	TGTGCCAGCGCGGGGGCGAACACCGGGGAGCTGTTTTTT
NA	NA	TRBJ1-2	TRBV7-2	CASSPQVEVNYGYTF	TGTGCCAGCAGCCCCCAGGTGGAAGTTAACTATGGCTACACCTTC
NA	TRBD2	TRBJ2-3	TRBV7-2	CASSPTRESSGGATDTQYF	TGTGCCAGCAGCCCAACCCGGGAGTCTAGCGGGGGGGCCACAGATACGCAGTATTTT
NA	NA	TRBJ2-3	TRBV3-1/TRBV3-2	CASSQVRDTLATDTQYF	TGTGCCAGCAGCCAAGTCCGGGACACCCTCGCGACAGATACGCAGTATTTT
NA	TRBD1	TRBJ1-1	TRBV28	CASSAGTGGLNTEAFF	TGTGCCAGCAGCGCCGGGACAGGGGGCCTGAACACTGAAGCTTTCTTT
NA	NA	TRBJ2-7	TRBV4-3	CASSQTPGMGSYEQYF	TGCGCCAGCAGCCAAACCCCAGGGATGGGCTCCTACGAGCAGTACTTC
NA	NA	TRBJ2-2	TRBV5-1	CASSLDLLGFANTGELFF	TGCGCCAGCAGCTTGGACTTATTGGGCTTCGCGAACACCGGGGAGCTGTTTTTT
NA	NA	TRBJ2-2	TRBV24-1	CATSLGGYGELFF	TGTGCCACCAGTCTAGGGGGTTACGGGGAGCTGTTTTTT
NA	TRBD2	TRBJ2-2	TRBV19	CASSGVAGGDTGELFF	TGTGCCAGTAGTGGGGTAGCGGGAGGGGATACCGGGGAGCTGTTTTTT
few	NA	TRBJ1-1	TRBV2	CASNLLGGPEAFF	TGTGCCAGCAATCTACTCGGGGGGCCTGAAGCTTTCTTT
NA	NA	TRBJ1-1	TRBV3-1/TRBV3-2	CASSQSEVEAFF	TGTGCCAGCAGCCAGTCGGAGGTTGAAGCTTTCTTT
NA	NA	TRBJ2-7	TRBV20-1	CSARGYYEQYF	TGCAGTGCAAGAGGGTACTACGAGCAGTACTTC
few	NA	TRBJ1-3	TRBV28	CASSPPYSGNTIYF	TGTGCCAGCAGTCCCCCCTACTCTGGAAACACCATATATTTT
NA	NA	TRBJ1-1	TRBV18	CASSPPHAPEAFF	TGTGCCAGCTCCCCGCCTCATGCACCTGAAGCTTTCTTT
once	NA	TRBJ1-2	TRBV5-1	CASTPGVGGRSGGYTF	TGCGCCAGCACCCCGGGCGTGGGGGGCAGATCGGGTGGCTACACCTTC
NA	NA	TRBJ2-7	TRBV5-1	CASSSGRNSYEQYF	TGCGCCAGCAGCTCGGGACGGAACTCCTACGAGCAGTACTTC
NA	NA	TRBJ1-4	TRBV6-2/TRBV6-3	CASSFTPEGHNEKLFF	TGTGCCAGCAGTTTCACTCCGGAGGGGCATAATGAAAAACTGTTTTTT
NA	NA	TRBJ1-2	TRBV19	CASSMDEASYGYTF	TGTGCCAGTAGTATGGACGAGGCCAGCTATGGCTACACCTTC
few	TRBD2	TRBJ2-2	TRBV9	CASSVEPTSENTGELFF	TGTGCCAGCAGCGTAGAGCCGACTAGCGAGAACACCGGGGAGCTGTTTTTT
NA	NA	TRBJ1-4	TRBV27	CASSLLGAGNEKLFF	TGTGCCAGCAGTTTATTGGGGGCGGGTAATGAAAAACTGTTTTTT